This is a list of T cell receptor beta chains from one sample in a study of T cell changes during pregnancy in multiple sclerosis. The data were produced by immunoSEQ multiplex PCR, yet TCRdb's version contains in-frame clones alone and is incomplete. The table has more than 55,000 clones, approximately 94% seen once; the top ten hold just over 2.5%. The starting material was CD8+ T cells from peripheral blood mononuclear cells, obtained after pregnancy. Receptors were obtained from a female donor with multiple sclerosis, enrolled in a pregnancy study. The CDR3 runs from the conserved cysteine through the conserved F or W.

TRBV28 CASSLNGAFDEQYF
TRBV6-5 CASSYVSAGELFF
TRBV10-3 CAISSGQGTDTQYF
TRBV28 CASSLGGDYGYTF
TRBV28 CASSSPTGHTEAFF
TRBV7-8 CASSPIQVTNEKLFF
TRBV4-1 CASSLKAGSNIQYF
TRBV7-6 CASSPLAGGVRETQYF
TRBV5-1 CASSLAHLTSGDKETQYF
TRBV7-3 CASSRRDRARFKNIQYF
TRBV9 CASSVPVTSGDTDTQYF
TRBV29-1 CSVDTFSLQGDGYTF
TRBV29-1 CSVGDFSYNEQFF
TRBV28 CASSRRDRVTTNYGYTF
TRBV25-1 CASSPSGTRETQYF
TRBV5-4 CASSSPGQTYGYTF
TRBV6-5 CASSYHPGELFF
TRBV27 CASGPGHNPYEQYF
TRBV7-9 CASSSGTGAYEQYF
TRBV6-5 CASREETGELFF
TRBV6-1 CASSKDQGVYEQYF
TRBV9 CASSARGLDEKLFF
TRBV7-9 CASSLYRGSTEAFF
TRBV10-3 CAISGDSNPNQPQHF
TRBV5-1 CASSSTGERGITYEQYF
TRBV14 CASSQGLAASLNTGELFF
TRBV15 CATSRGDTFTGELFF
TRBV28 CASSLAGEGTQYF
TRBV19 CASSMGASEQYF